These 8 T cell receptor beta chains were all obtained from the same sample, sequenced in a study of early T cells in non-severe SARS-CoV-2 infection. TCRdb recomputed calls from the 5' RACE reads with MiXCR, one row per CDR3 protein. Of 100,000 to 150,000 distinct CDR3 sequences listed, about 15% are singletons. The sequenced sample was whole blood. Receptors were obtained from an adult who was a healthcare worker with PCR-confirmed SARS-CoV-2 infection or an uninfected control (not recorded which).

This clonotype was counted only a few times. V and J are TRBV3-1 and TRBJ1-6; 7 nucleotides agree with TRBD1. This CDR3 is 14 amino acids long. Trimming took 3 bases from V and 5 from J; bases not matched to a gene: 1. CDR1 and CDR2 (germline): LGHDT, YNNKEL (reference sequence). In DNA, the CDR3 is TGTGCCAGCAGCCATGGACAGGATAATTCACCCCTCCACTTT. As protein: CASSHGQDNSPLHF.

The chain joins TRBV18 to TRBJ2-7; D gene ambiguous. The CDR3 length is 13 residues. V was pared by 2 bases and J by 5 bases, with 10 bases between. CDR1 and CDR2 from the germline V gene are KGHSH and LQKENI. The CDR3 DNA reads as TGTGCCAGCTCACCAACTCCCCCTGACGAGCAGTACTTC. This sequence encodes CASSPTPPDEQYF.

The chain carries TRBV19 and TRBJ1-2; no clear D gene. Germline CDR1 reads LNHDA; CDR2 reads SQIVND (reference sequence). The V and J ends lost 1 base and 8 bases respectively, with 11 bases between them. The CDR3 is made up of 13 amino acids. CDR3 sequence reads: CASSIGVERGYTF. The CDR3 bases are TGTGCCAGTAGTATAGGAGTAGAGAGGGGCTACACCTTC.

The V call is TRBV6-1, the J call TRBJ1-1; D possibly corresponds to TRBD1 (5 bases). The CDR3 runs 12 residues. CDR1 and CDR2 from the germline V gene are MNHNS and SASEGT. The ends were cut back, 8 bases at V and 1 base at J, with 8 bases in the middle. This CDR3 reads CASRGPNTEAFF. As DNA, the CDR3 is TGTGCCAGCCGGGGCCCGAACACTGAAGCTTTCTTT.

This clonotype was seen a handful of times. V gene TRBV5-1 combines with J gene TRBJ2-5, with TRBD1 matching over 7 bases. The germline gives CDR1 SGHRS, CDR2 YFSETQ. The V gene end was trimmed by 6 bases and the J gene end by 4 bases; junction bases not matched to a gene: 6. This CDR3 contains 13 residues. CDR3: CASNEGATETQYF. DNA for the CDR3: TGCGCCAGCAACGAGGGGGCAACAGAGACCCAGTACTTC. The variable domain in full, completed from reference TRBV5-1 and TRBJ2-5, reads KAGVTQTPRYLIKTRGQQVTLSCSPISGHRSVSWYQQTPGQGLQFLFEYFSETQRNKGNFPGRFSGRQFSNSRSEMNVSTLELGDSALYLCASNEGATETQYFGPGTRLLVL.

The chain uses TRBV4-2 and TRBJ2-7, with D possibly TRBD2 on 6 matching bases. CDR3 length: 14 amino acids. The germline V gene has CDR1 LGHNA and CDR2 YNFKEQ. V was trimmed by 1 base and J by 3 bases, leaving 10 bases between them. The DNA for the CDR3 is TGTGCCAGCAGCCAAGTTGTGCGGGACTACGAGCAGTACTTC. This translates into CASSQVVRDYEQYF.

V and J are TRBV7-3 and TRBJ2-1, with TRBD2 matching 7 bases. The CDR3 loop spans 15 amino acids. The V gene end was trimmed by 6 bases and the J gene end by 7 bases; junction bases not matched to a gene: 12. CDR1 and CDR2 (germline): SGHTA, FQGTGA. The CDR3, as DNA: TGTGCCAGCAGTTTTGCGGGGGACCATGGGAATGAGCAGTTCTTC. Translation: CASSFAGDHGNEQFF.

In this sample, this clonotype turned up many times. The junction shows a germline mismatch at one end, possibly a read error. The rearrangement joins TRBV19 to TRBJ1-1; D is ambiguous. This CDR3 has 13 amino acids. Per the germline V gene, CDR1 is LNHDA and CDR2 is SQIVND (reference sequence). This chain's CDR3 is CASSIPPNSEAFF. The CDR3 DNA follows: TGTGCCAGTAGTATTCCCCCGAACTCTGAAGCTTTCTTT.